A single sample is the source of the 30 T cell receptor beta chains below, sequenced in a study of CD8+ T cells in alopecia areata (dated by TCRdb to 2016 to 2018). Libraries were constructed by the immunoSEQ multiplex PCR assay. To provide template for TCR sequencing, every sample had RNA extracted and reverse transcribed into cDNA. This is the immuneACCESS table as TCRdb keeps it, with only in-frame sequences that have V and J called. A part of the clones is gone; compared with another copy, unresolved V genes explain less than half, and the rest is unexplained. A total of hundreds of thousands of clones appear in this sample, less than 80% of them only once. The ten most abundant clones make up approximately 1.2% of the sample. What this sample's time point label stands for: baseline before oral tofacitinib. The material sequenced was CD4+ T cells sorted from blood, taken at week 0. The receptor source for this set is a human donor with alopecia areata.

The V and J genes are TRBV2 and TRBJ2-1; D is unresolved. Trimming pared 3 bases from V and 6 bases from J, leaving 15 bases between. Germline V CDR1 and CDR2: SNHLY, FYNNEI. This CDR3 has 15 amino acids. The CDR3 region is CASSEWVGAGNEQFF. The CDR3 bases are TGTGCCAGCAGTGAGTGGGTTGGTGCTGGCAATGAGCAGTTCTTC.

The gene calls are TRBV30 and TRBJ1-1, with TRBD1 matching 7 bases. Per germline, CDR1 GTSNPN and CDR2 SVGIG (reference sequence). Trimming at V came to 2 bases and at J to 1 base, leaving 16 bases not matched to a gene. The CDR3 is 18 amino acids. DNA for the CDR3: TGTGCCTGGAGTCTCCGAGTGGGGTGGACAGGACGGAACACTGAAGCTTTCTTT. Its translation: CAWSLRVGWTGRNTEAFF.

This clone has more than one count but fewer than ten. This rearrangement joins TRBV29-1 to TRBJ2-1; 7 bases are shared with TRBD1. The CDR3 runs to 10 residues. Germline V gene lookup returns CDR1 SQVTM and CDR2 ANQGSEA. V was pared by 4 bases and J by 15 bases, with 6 bases of the junction left unmatched. CDR3 amino acids: CSVGQGVVFF. The CDR3, as DNA: TGCAGCGTTGGACAGGGAGTGGTGTTCTTC.

V usage is TRBV2 and J usage is TRBJ1-1; 9 nucleotides match TRBD1. V lost 10 bases, J lost 3 bases, and 3 bases stayed unmatched. The germline V gene has CDR1 SNHLY and CDR2 FYNNEI. The CDR3 consists of 12 residues. The CDR3 sequence: CAIRQGDTEAFF. The CDR3, as DNA: TGTGCCATCAGACAGGGGGACACTGAAGCTTTCTTT.

This clone has just one count. The rearrangement joins TRBV13 to TRBJ2-3, with D possibly matching TRBD2 (5 bases). Deletions cut 4 bases from V and 2 bases from J, with 13 bases between. This CDR3 region has 15 residues. Germline V gene sequence: CDR1 PRHDT, CDR2 FYEKMQ (reference sequence). CDR3 protein: CASSSRTLSTDTQYF. In DNA, the CDR3 is TGTGCCAGCAGCTCCCGGACTTTGTCCACAGATACGCAGTATTTT.

This chain connects TRBV30 to TRBJ1-1; TRBD1 is a possible D gene (5 bases). This CDR3 has 14 amino acids. V gave up 0 bases and J gave up 4 bases, with 12 bases separating them. Germline V gene lookup returns CDR1 GTSNPN and CDR2 SVGIG (reference sequence). CDR3 nucleotide sequence: TGTGCCTGGAGTGTATATTGGGGGAGCACTGAAGCTTTCTTT. Amino acid sequence: CAWSVYWGSTEAFF. The whole variable domain, remainder taken from reference TRBV30 and TRBJ1-1, is SQTIHQWPATLVQPVGSPLSLECTVEGTSNPNLYWYRQAAGRGLQLLFYSVGIGQISSEVPQNLSASRPQDRQFILSSKKLLLSDSGFYLCAWSVYWGSTEAFFGQGTRLTVV.

The chain carries TRBV30 and TRBJ2-7; 9 bases are shared with TRBD1. Germline V gene lookup returns CDR1 GTSNPN and CDR2 SVGIG (reference sequence). The V gene end was trimmed by 3 bases and the J gene end by 2 bases; junction bases not matched to a gene: 2. The CDR3 loop spans 13 amino acids. The CDR3 sequence: CAWSGTGTYEQYF. CDR3 in DNA: TGTGCCTGGAGCGGGACAGGGACCTACGAGCAGTACTTC.

V gene TRBV5-6 combines with J gene TRBJ2-4, with D perhaps matching TRBD1 (6 bases). Trimming took off 7 bases at V and 9 bases at J, with 29 bases between the two ends. CDR1 and CDR2 from the germline V gene are SGHDT and YYEEEE. This CDR3 region has 17 residues. The CDR3 DNA sequence: TGTGCCAGCTCGCAACCGGGACACAGATTTGGGGTGGGCATTCAGTACTTC. Translating it yields CASSQPGHRFGVGIQYF.

For this clone: The junction differs from germline at one of its ends, possibly a read error. This sequence joins TRBV11-2 and TRBJ2-7; TRBD2 matches at 7 bases. This CDR3 comprises 13 residues. Germline V gene data show CDR1 as SGHAT and CDR2 as FQNNGV. CDR3 region: CASSLAGERGCHF. DNA for the CDR3: TGTGCCAGCAGCTTAGCGGGCGAGCGGGGTTGTCACTTC.

The rearrangement links TRBV29-1 to TRBJ1-6; 9 bases are shared with TRBD1. Germline V gene sequence: CDR1 SQVTM, CDR2 ANQGSEA. V shed 6 bases and J 8 bases; nucleotides not matched to a gene: 8. This CDR3 spans 14 amino acids. The CDR3 coding sequence is TGCAGCGTGTCATCCGGGACAGGGCATTCACCCCTCCACTTT. Translated: CSVSSGTGHSPLHF.

This clone was recorded a few times. The V and J genes are TRBV10-3 and TRBJ2-6; possible D gene TRBD2, 5 bases. The V gene's germline CDR1 is ENHRY and CDR2 SYGVKD. Deletions cut 0 bases from V and 0 bases from J, with 9 bases between. This CDR3 contains 17 residues. The CDR3 DNA reads TGTGCCATCAGTGAGTCTACGGGGAACTCTGGGGCCAACGTCCTGACTTTC. Translating gives CAISESTGNSGANVLTF.

V usage is TRBV30 and J usage is TRBJ2-1, with a tentative D call TRBD2 (6 bases). Germline V gene lookup returns CDR1 GTSNPN and CDR2 SVGIG (reference sequence). Trimming shortened V by 5 bases and J by 3 bases, and 14 bases separated the two germline ends. The CDR3 has 14 residues. This CDR3 reads CAWALGDFYNEQFF. CDR3 nucleotides: TGTGCCTGGGCGCTTGGGGACTTCTACAATGAGCAGTTCTTC.

As DNA, the CDR3 is TGTGCCAGCAGCTTAGCCCTGACAGGAGCCAAAAACATTCAGTACTTC. This sequence encodes CASSLALTGAKNIQYF. V usage is TRBV7-9 and J usage is TRBJ2-4, with D possibly matching TRBD1 (6 bases). The CDR3 is made up of 16 amino acids. From germline, CDR1 is SEHNR and CDR2 FQNEAQ (reference sequence). The germline V and J ends were trimmed by 0 bases and 0 bases, with 9 bases remaining between them.

This sequence joins TRBV27 and TRBJ1-6, with D maybe TRBD1 (5 bases). V shed 5 bases and J shed 8 bases, with 16 bases lying between them. There are 15 residues in the CDR3. Germline V gives CDR1 MNHEY, CDR2 SMNVEV (reference sequence). This CDR3 reads CASSPRGGRYSPLHF. The DNA for the CDR3 is TGTGCCAGCAGTCCCCGTGGGGGGAGGTATTCACCCCTCCACTTT.

The chain links TRBV9 to TRBJ1-6, with D possibly TRBD1 on 6 matching bases. The CDR3 has 18 amino acids. Deletions cut 3 bases from V and 5 bases from J, with 21 bases between. Looked up from germline, CDR1 is SGDLS and CDR2 is YYNGEE. The CDR3 region has the DNA TGTGCCAGCAGCGCACCGACGGGGGGCATTACGAATAATTCACCCCTCCACTTT. Encoded protein: CASSAPTGGITNNSPLHF.

This clone was seen just once. The genes are TRBV2 and TRBJ2-7; possible D gene TRBD2, 6 bases. The CDR3 covers 11 residues. Looked up from germline, CDR1 is SNHLY and CDR2 is FYNNEI. V dropped 6 bases and J dropped 3 bases, with 6 bases sitting between them. CDR3 in DNA: TGTGCCAGCAGGGAGGGCTACGAGCAGTACTTC. Protein product: CASREGYEQYF.

This clone was seen repeatedly, ten times or more. This chain uses TRBV5-1 with TRBJ2-1; 7 positions agree with TRBD1. The CDR3 consists of 16 residues. CDR1 and CDR2 (germline): SGHRS, YFSETQ. V lost 3 bases, J lost 2 bases, and 8 bases stayed unmatched. The CDR3 DNA is TGCGCCAGCAGCTCGAGGGACAGTTCCACCTACAATGAGCAGTTCTTC. It yields the protein CASSSRDSSTYNEQFF.

The V gene is TRBV7-2, the J gene TRBJ2-5; D not certain. The CDR3 is 14 residues long. Trimming cost V 5 bases and J 5 bases, with 15 bases left between them. The V gene's germline CDR1 is SGHTA and CDR2 FQGNSA. The CDR3 nucleotides read TGTGCCAGCAGCCTATGGTCGGGTCCGGAGACCCAGTACTTC. Protein: CASSLWSGPETQYF.

Worth noting for this clone: Relative to the germline gene, one junction end is altered; a read error may explain this. The V and J genes are TRBV29-1 and TRBJ2-3; possible D gene TRBD2, 7 bases. The CDR3 has 16 amino acids. The germline V gene encodes CDR1 SQVTM and CDR2 ANQGSEA. The CDR3 spells CSAESWGGGGTDTQYF. In DNA form, the CDR3 reads TGCAGCGCTGAATCGTGGGGGGGCGGCGGCACAGATACGCAGTATTTT.

This chain uses TRBV29-1 with TRBJ2-3; D tentatively reads TRBD1 or TRBD2 (6 bases each). V shed 3 bases and J shed 6 bases, with 10 bases lying between them. CDR1 SQVTM and CDR2 ANQGSEA come from the germline V gene. This CDR3 spans 12 amino acids. The CDR3 region is CSVESGGDTQYF. The CDR3 nucleotides are TGCAGCGTTGAGTCCGGGGGCGATACGCAGTATTTT.

This clone showed up just a few times. The J gene is TRBJ2-1, the V gene TRBV4-2; 7 positions agree with TRBD2. Germline CDR1 is LGHNA and CDR2 is YNFKEQ. Losses at the gene ends were 5 bases for V and 5 bases for J; bases not matched to a gene: 9. The CDR3 is made up of 15 amino acids. The CDR3 is CASSSGTDFHNEQFF. CDR3 in DNA: TGTGCCAGCAGCAGCGGGACGGACTTTCACAATGAGCAGTTCTTC.

This clone was seen once. The V gene is TRBV29-1, the J gene TRBJ1-4; D may be TRBD1 (6 bases). The V gene's germline CDR1 is SQVTM and CDR2 ANQGSEA. Trimming removed 5 bases at V and 3 bases at J, with 10 bases between. This CDR3 region has 13 residues. The CDR3: CSVRTGSNEKLFF. In nucleotides, the CDR3 is TGCAGCGTTCGAACAGGGTCTAATGAAAAACTGTTTTTT.

The gene calls are TRBV5-1 and TRBJ1-2; D is ambiguous. Deletions cut 1 base from V and 4 bases from J, with 8 bases between. This CDR3 has 13 amino acids. Germline CDR1 is SGHRS and CDR2 is YFSETQ. CDR3 sequence: CASSLSASYGYTF. The DNA for the CDR3 is TGCGCCAGCAGCTTGTCCGCAAGCTATGGCTACACCTTC.

This clone was seen a handful of times. The V call is TRBV29-1, the J call TRBJ2-5, with 7 bases identical to TRBD2. The ends lost 6 bases at V and 10 bases at J; junction bases unmatched: 8. The CDR3 is made up of 11 amino acids. Germline V lookup: CDR1 SQVTM, CDR2 ANQGSEA. The CDR3 DNA sequence: TGCAGCGTGGGGCGGGGAGGGAACCAGTACTTC. This gives the protein CSVGRGGNQYF.

The rearrangement uses TRBV19 and TRBJ2-1; D is perhaps TRBD2 (6 bases). Germline assignment: CDR1 LNHDA and CDR2 SQIVND (reference sequence). V was shortened by 5 bases and J by 4 bases, with 21 bases between the two germline ends. This CDR3 region has 17 residues. The CDR3 loop reads CASSSWDWTTLYNEQFF. In nucleotides, the CDR3 is TGTGCCAGTAGTTCCTGGGACTGGACTACCTTGTACAATGAGCAGTTCTTC.

J is TRBJ2-3 and V is TRBV5-1; 10 nucleotides align to TRBD2. Trimming cost V 4 bases and J 1 base; bases outside gene matches: 6. Germline CDR1 is SGHRS and CDR2 is YFSETQ. The CDR3 spans 16 residues. CDR3 sequence (DNA): TGCGCCAGCAGCCCTGGGCTAGCGGGGGGCACAGATACGCAGTATTTT. It specifies CASSPGLAGGTDTQYF.

The V call is TRBV6-5, the J call TRBJ2-1; perhaps TRBD2 as D (5 bases). The germline V gene has CDR1 MNHEY and CDR2 SVGAGI. V dropped 7 bases and J dropped 5 bases, with 9 bases sitting between them. The CDR3 is 12 amino acids. This chain's CDR3 is CASTGWDNEQFF. DNA for the CDR3: TGTGCCAGCACGGGGTGGGACAATGAGCAGTTCTTC.

The genes are TRBV29-1 and TRBJ2-5; TRBD2 aligns across 11 bases. J lost 4 bases, V lost 4 bases, and 2 bases had no gene match. Germline CDR1 SQVTM, CDR2 ANQGSEA. There are 13 residues in the CDR3. The CDR3 region is CSVGLAGRETQYF. The CDR3 DNA follows: TGCAGCGTTGGACTAGCGGGAAGAGAGACCCAGTACTTC. Full variable domain (rest looked up from reference TRBV29-1 and TRBJ2-5): SAVISQKPSRDICQRGTSLTIQCQVDSQVTMMFWYRQQPGQSLTLIATANQGSEATYESGFVIDKFPISRPNLTFSTLTVSNMSPEDSSIYLCSVGLAGRETQYFGPGTRLLVL.

The gene calls are TRBV19 and TRBJ1-1, with D perhaps matching TRBD1 (6 bases). CDR1 and CDR2 (germline): LNHDA, SQIVND (reference sequence). Deletions cut 6 bases from V and 4 bases from J, with 15 bases between. The CDR3 length is 14 residues. CDR3 DNA sequence: TGTGCCAGTAGAACTACGAGGGGGGGCACTGAAGCTTTCTTT. Encoded protein: CASRTTRGGTEAFF.

The chain links TRBV7-3 to TRBJ2-5; no definite D call. The germline CDR1 and CDR2 sequences are SGHTA and FQGTGA. The length of the CDR3 is 14 residues. Deletions cut 5 bases from V and 4 bases from J, with 14 bases between. For the CDR3, the DNA is TGTGCCAGCAGCCCTAATACATTGTCAGAGACCCAGTACTTC. Encoded protein: CASSPNTLSETQYF.